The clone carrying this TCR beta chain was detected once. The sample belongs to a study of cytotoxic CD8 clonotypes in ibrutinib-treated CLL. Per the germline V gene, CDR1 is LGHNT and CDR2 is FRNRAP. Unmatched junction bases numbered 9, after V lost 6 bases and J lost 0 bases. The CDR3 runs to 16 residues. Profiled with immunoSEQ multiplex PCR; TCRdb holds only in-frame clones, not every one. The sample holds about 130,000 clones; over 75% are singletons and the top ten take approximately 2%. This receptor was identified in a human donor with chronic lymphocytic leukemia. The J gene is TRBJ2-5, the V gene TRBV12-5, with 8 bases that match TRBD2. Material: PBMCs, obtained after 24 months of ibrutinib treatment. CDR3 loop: CASGPGVSGDQETQYF. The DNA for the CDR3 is TGTGCTAGTGGCCCCGGGGTTAGCGGGGACCAAGAGACCCAGTACTTC.